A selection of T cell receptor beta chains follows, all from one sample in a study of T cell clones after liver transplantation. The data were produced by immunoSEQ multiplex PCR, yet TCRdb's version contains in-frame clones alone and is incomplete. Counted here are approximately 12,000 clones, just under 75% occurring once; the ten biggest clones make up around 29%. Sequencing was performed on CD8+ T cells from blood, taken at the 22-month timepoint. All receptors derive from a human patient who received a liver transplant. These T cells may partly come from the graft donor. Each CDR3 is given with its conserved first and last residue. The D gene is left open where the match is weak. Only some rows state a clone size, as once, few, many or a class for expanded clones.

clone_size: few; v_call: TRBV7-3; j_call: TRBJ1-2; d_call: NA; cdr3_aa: CASSLRQGYGYTF; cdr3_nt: TGTGCCAGCAGCTTACGGCAGGGCTATGGCTACACCTTC
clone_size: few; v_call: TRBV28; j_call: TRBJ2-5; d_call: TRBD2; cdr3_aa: CASSLGTSGNQETQYF; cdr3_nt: TGTGCCAGCAGCCTCGGGACTAGCGGGAACCAAGAGACCCAGTACTTC
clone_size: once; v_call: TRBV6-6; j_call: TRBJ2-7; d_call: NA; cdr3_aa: CASSYDIILSYEQYF; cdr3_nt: TGTGCCAGCAGTTACGACATTATTCTGTCCTACGAGCAGTACTTC
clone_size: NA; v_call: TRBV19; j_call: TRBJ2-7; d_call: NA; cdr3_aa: CATNYARLVHEQYF; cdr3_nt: TGTGCCACTAACTACGCCCGACTAGTCCACGAGCAGTACTTC
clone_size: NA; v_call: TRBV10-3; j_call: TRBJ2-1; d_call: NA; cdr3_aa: CAISDFGNEQFF; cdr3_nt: TGTGCCATCAGTGACTTCGGCAATGAGCAGTTCTTC
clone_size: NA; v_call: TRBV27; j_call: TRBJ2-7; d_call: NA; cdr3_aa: CASSLRQGGEQYF; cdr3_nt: TGTGCCAGCAGTTTACGACAGGGAGGCGAGCAGTACTTC
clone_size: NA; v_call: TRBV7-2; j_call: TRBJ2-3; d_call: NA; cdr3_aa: CASSLGGPHRYF; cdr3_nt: TGTGCCAGCAGCTTAGGTGGCCCGCATCGGTATTTT
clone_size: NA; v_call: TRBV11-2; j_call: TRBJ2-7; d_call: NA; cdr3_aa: CASSYTDKHEQYF; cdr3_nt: TGTGCCAGCAGCTACACTGACAAGCACGAGCAGTACTTC
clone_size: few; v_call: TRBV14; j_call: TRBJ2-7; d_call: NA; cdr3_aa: CASSLDYEQYF; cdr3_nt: TGTGCCAGCAGCCTCGACTACGAGCAGTACTTC
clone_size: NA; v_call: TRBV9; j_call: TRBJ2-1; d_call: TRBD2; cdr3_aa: CASSAYGTSGGLRDNEQFF; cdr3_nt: TGTGCCAGCAGCGCTTACGGGACTAGCGGGGGCCTTCGGGACAATGAGCAGTTCTTC
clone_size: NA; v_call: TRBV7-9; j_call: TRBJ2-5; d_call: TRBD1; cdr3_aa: CASSKPGQGATQYF; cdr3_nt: TGTGCCAGCAGCAAGCCGGGACAGGGTGCGACCCAGTACTTC
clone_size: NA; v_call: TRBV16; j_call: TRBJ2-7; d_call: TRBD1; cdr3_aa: CASTGQGNAYEQYF; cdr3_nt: TGTGCCAGCACCGGACAGGGGAATGCCTACGAGCAGTACTTC
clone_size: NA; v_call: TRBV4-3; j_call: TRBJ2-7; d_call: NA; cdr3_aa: CASSQDFSSYEQYF; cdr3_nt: TGCGCCAGCAGCCAAGATTTCTCTTCCTACGAGCAGTACTTC
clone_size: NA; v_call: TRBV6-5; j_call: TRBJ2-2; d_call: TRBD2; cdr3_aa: CASSRGLDTGELFF; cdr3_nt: TGTGCCAGCAGTCGGGGACTAGACACCGGGGAGCTGTTTTTT
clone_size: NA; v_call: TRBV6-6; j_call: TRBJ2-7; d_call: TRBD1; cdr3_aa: CASSADRAPVSYEQYF; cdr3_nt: TGTGCCAGCAGTGCGGACAGGGCGCCTGTCTCCTACGAGCAGTACTTC
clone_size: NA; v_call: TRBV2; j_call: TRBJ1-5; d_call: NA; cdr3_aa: CASMDSKYSNQPQHF; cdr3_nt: TGTGCCAGCATGGACAGTAAATATAGCAATCAGCCCCAGCATTTT
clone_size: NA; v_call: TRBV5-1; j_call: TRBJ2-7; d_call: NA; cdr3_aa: CASRVSYEQYF; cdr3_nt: TGCGCCAGCAGAGTCTCCTACGAGCAGTACTTC
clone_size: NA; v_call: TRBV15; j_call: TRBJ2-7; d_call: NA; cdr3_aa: CATSRDFETDFSYEQYF; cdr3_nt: TGTGCCACCAGCAGAGATTTTGAGACTGACTTCTCCTACGAGCAGTACTTC
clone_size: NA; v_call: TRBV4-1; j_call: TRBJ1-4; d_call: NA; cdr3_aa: CASSQVSPGSEKLFF; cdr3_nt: TGCGCCAGCAGCCAAGTTTCGCCAGGGAGTGAAAAACTGTTTTTT
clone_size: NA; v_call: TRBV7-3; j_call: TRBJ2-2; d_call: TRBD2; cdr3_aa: CASSLQGGGNTGELFF; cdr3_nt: TGTGCCAGCAGCCTCCAGGGCGGGGGGAACACCGGGGAGCTGTTTTTT
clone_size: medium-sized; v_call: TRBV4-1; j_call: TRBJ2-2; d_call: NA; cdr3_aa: CASSQEPETNTGELFF; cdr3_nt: TGCGCCAGCAGCCAAGAGCCGGAAACGAACACCGGGGAGCTGTTTTTT
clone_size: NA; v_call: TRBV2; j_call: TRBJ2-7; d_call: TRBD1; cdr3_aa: CASSATGGAGYEQYF; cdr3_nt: TGTGCCAGCAGCGCCACAGGGGGCGCGGGCTACGAGCAGTACTTC
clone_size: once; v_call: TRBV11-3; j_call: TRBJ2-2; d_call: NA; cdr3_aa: CASSLTGTGELFF; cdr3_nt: TGTGCCAGCAGCTTAACGGGGACCGGGGAGCTGTTTTTT
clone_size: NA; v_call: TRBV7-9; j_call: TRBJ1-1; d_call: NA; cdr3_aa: CASSSPVDTEAFF; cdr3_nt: TGTGCCAGCAGCTCCCCCGTTGACACTGAAGCTTTCTTT
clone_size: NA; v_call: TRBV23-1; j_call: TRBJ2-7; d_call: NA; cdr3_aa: CASSQDRGSSYEQYF; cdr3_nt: TGCGCCAGCAGCCAAGATAGGGGGAGCTCCTACGAGCAGTACTTC
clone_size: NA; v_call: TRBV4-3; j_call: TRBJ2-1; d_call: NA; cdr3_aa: CASSQDRAAGYNEQFF; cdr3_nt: TGCGCCAGCAGCCAAGATCGGGCAGCAGGATACAATGAGCAGTTCTTC
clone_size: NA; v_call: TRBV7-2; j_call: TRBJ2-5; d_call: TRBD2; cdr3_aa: CASSLARGGETQYF; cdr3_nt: TGTGCCAGCAGCTTAGCGCGGGGAGGGGAGACCCAGTACTTC
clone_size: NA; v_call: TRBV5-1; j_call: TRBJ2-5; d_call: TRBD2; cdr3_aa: CASSLDLTSGGAISGQETQYF; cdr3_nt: TGCGCCAGCAGCTTGGATCTTACTAGCGGGGGGGCCATTTCTGGCCAAGAGACCCAGTACTTC
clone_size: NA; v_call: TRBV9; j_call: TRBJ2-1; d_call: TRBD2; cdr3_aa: CASSVRGAGAAYNEQFF; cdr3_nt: TGTGCCAGCAGCGTGAGGGGTGCGGGAGCGGCCTACAATGAGCAGTTCTTC
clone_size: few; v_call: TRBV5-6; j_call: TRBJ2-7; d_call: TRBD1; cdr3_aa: CASSLAALGQGWYEQYF; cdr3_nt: TGTGCCAGCAGCTTGGCGGCCTTGGGACAGGGGTGGTACGAGCAGTACTTC
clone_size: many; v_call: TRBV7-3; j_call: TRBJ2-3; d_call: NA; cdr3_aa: CASSPPGRNAPQYF; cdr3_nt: TGTGCCAGCAGCCCTCCGGGACGTAACGCCCCGCAGTATTTT
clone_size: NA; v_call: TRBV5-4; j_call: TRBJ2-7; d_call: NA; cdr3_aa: CASSLGDTAYEQYF; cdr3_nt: TGTGCCAGCAGCTTGGGGGACACAGCCTACGAGCAGTACTTC
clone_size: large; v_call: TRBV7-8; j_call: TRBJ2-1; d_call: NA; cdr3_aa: CASSLSPESGFEQFF; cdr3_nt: TGTGCCAGCAGCTTAAGCCCGGAGTCGGGGTTTGAGCAGTTCTTC
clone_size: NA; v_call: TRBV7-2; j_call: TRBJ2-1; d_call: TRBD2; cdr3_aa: CASSSASGGNEQFF; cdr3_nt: TGTGCCAGCAGCTCCGCTAGCGGGGGCAATGAGCAGTTCTTC
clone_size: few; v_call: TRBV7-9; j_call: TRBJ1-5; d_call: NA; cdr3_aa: CASSLPGINQPQHF; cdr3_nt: TGTGCCAGCAGCTTGCCGGGAATCAATCAGCCCCAGCATTTT
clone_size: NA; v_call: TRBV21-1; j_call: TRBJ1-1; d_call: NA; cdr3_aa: CASSCRIAIRTEAFF; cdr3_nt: TGTGCCAGCAGCTGTCGAATAGCAATTCGCACTGAAGCTTTCTTT
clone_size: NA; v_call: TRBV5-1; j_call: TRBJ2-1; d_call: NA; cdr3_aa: CASSPNSAFEQFF; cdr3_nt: TGCGCCAGCAGCCCCAACAGTGCCTTTGAGCAGTTCTTC
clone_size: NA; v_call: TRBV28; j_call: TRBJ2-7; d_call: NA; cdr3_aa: CASSLHSPSNPHYEQYF; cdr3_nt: TGTGCCAGCAGTTTACACTCTCCATCCAACCCCCACTACGAGCAGTACTTC
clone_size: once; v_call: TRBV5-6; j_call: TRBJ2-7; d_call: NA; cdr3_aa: CASRPGIGIHEQYF; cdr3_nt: TGTGCCAGCAGGCCCGGGATCGGGATCCACGAGCAGTACTTC
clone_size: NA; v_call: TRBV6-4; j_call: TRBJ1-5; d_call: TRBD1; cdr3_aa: CASKRQGMICQPQHF; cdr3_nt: TGTGCCAGCAAGCGACAGGGAATGATTTGTCAGCCCCAGCATTTT
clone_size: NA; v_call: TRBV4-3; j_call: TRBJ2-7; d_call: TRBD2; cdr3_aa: CASSPGGGGWEQYF; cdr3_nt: TGCGCCAGCAGCCCCGGGGGGGGTGGTTGGGAGCAGTACTTC
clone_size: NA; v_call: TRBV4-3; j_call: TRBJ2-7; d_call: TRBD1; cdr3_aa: CASSQARTGSLPPYEQYF; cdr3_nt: TGCGCCAGCAGCCAAGCTAGGACAGGGAGCCTTCCCCCCTACGAGCAGTACTTC
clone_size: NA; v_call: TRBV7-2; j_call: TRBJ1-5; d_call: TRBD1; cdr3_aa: CASSLDRDRLNQPQHF; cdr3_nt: TGTGCCAGCAGCTTAGATAGGGACAGACTCAATCAGCCCCAGCATTTT
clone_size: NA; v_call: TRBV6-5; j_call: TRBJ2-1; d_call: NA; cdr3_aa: CASSYSGTHNEQFF; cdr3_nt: TGTGCCAGCAGTTACTCAGGGACTCACAATGAGCAGTTCTTC
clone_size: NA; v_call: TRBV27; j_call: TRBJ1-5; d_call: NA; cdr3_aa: CASSLSVGQPQHF; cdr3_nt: TGTGCCAGCAGTTTGAGTGTTGGTCAGCCCCAGCATTTT
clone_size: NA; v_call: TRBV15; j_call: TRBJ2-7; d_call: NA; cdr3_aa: CATSGGNYEQYF; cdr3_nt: TGTGCCACCAGCGGGGGTAATTACGAGCAGTACTTC
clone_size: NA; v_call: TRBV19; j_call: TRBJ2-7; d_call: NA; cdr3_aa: CASSIDGGYEQYF; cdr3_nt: TGTGCCAGTAGTATAGACGGCGGCTACGAGCAGTACTTC
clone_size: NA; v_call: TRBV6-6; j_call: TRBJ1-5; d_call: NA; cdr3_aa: CASSYGGNQPQHF; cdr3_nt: TGTGCCAGCAGTTACGGGGGTAATCAGCCCCAGCATTTT
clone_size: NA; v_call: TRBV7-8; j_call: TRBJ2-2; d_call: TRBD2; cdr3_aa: CASSFPGTSGVMGELFF; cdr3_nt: TGTGCCAGCAGCTTCCCCGGGACTAGCGGCGTCATGGGGGAGCTGTTTTTT
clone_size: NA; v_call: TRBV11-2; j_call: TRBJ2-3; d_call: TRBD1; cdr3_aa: CASSQKPGGWGTDTQYF; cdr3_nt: TGTGCCAGCAGCCAGAAACCAGGGGGCTGGGGCACAGATACGCAGTATTTT
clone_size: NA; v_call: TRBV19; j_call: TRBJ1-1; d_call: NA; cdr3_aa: CASTLDSENTEAFF; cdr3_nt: TGTGCCAGTACCCTGGACAGTGAGAACACTGAAGCTTTCTTT
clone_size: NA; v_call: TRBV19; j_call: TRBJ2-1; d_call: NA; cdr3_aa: CASSTEIGTYNEQFF; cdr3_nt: TGTGCCAGTAGTACAGAGATCGGAACCTACAATGAGCAGTTCTTC
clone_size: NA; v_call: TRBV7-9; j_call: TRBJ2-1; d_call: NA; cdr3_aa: CASSYPDEQFF; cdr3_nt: TGTGCCAGCAGTTACCCGGATGAGCAGTTCTTC
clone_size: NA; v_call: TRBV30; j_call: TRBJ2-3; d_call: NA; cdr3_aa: CAWSVQVLPTSTDTQYF; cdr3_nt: TGTGCCTGGAGTGTACAGGTACTCCCCACTAGCACAGATACGCAGTATTTT
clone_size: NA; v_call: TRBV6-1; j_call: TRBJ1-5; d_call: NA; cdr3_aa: CASSDWSHQPQHF; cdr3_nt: TGTGCCAGCAGTGATTGGTCGCATCAGCCCCAGCATTTT
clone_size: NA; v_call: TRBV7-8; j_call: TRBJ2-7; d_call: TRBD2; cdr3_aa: CASSLSLAGAPGWEQYF; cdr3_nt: TGTGCCAGCAGCTTGAGTCTAGCGGGAGCCCCTGGGTGGGAGCAGTACTTC
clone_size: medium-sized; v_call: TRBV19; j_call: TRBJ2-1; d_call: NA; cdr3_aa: CASTVRLAHNEQFF; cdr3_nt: TGTGCCAGTACGGTTCGGTTGGCCCACAATGAGCAGTTCTTC
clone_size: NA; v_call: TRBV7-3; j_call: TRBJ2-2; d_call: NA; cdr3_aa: CASSPYGGELFF; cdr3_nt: TGTGCCAGCAGCCCGTACGGCGGGGAGCTGTTTTTT
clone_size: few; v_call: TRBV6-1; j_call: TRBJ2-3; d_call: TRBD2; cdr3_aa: CASSESWEGDTQYF; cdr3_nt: TGTGCCAGCAGTGAAAGCTGGGAGGGAGATACGCAGTATTTT